This T cell receptor beta chain is drawn from a study of cytomegalovirus exposure and HLA in healthy donors. Across the study: Of the donors genotyped, a few hundred in all, around 76% fell in the Caucasian-associated ancestry cluster. Study-wide results and limits: In a later analysis, HLA-associated TCR beta chains were more clonally expanded than equally common others.

With regard to this clone: What it binds is unknown.

60 Vbeta and 13 Jbeta primers were used in PCR. Using immunoSEQ multiplex PCR, the repertoire was profiled, and TCRdb retains in-frame clones only, with some absent. The sample carries fewer than 40,000 clones, roughly 84% recorded once. Germline trimming cut 4 bases from V and 6 bases from J; bases unmatched to any gene: 6. Germline values: CDR1 LNHNV, CDR2 YYDKDF (reference sequence). The CDR3 sequence is 14 residues long. This receptor was identified in a woman younger than 30 in good health and CMV-seronegative. The sequenced sample consisted of PBMCs. The V and J genes are TRBV15 and TRBJ2-3, with 8 nucleotides matching TRBD1. As DNA, the CDR3 is TGTGCCACCAGCATTGGACAGGGCCATGATACGCAGTATTTT. Translation: CATSIGQGHDTQYF.